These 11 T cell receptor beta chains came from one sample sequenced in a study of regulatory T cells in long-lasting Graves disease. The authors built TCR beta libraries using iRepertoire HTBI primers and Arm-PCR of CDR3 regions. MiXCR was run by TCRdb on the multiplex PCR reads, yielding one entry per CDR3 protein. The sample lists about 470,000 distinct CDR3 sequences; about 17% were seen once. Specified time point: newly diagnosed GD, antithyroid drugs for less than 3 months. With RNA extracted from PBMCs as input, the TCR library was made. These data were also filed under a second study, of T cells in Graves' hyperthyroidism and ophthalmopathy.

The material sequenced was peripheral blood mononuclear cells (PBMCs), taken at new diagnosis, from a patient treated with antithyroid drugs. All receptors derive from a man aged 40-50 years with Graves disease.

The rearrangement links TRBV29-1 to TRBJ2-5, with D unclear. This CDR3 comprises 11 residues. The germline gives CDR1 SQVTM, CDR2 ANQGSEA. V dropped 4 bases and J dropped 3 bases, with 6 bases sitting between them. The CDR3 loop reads CSVGRKETQYF. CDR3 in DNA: TGCAGCGTTGGGCGGAAAGAGACCCAGTACTTC. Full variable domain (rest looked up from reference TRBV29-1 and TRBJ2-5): SAVISQKPSRDICQRGTSLTIQCQVDSQVTMMFWYRQQPGQSLTLIATANQGSEATYESGFVIDKFPISRPNLTFSTLTVSNMSPEDSSIYLCSVGRKETQYFGPGTRLLVL.

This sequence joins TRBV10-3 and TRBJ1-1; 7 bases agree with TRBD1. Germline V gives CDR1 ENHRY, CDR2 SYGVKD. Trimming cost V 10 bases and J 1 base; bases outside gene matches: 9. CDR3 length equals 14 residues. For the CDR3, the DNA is TGTGCCACTGCCCCGACAGGGCCGAACACTGAAGCTTTCTTT. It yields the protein CATAPTGPNTEAFF.

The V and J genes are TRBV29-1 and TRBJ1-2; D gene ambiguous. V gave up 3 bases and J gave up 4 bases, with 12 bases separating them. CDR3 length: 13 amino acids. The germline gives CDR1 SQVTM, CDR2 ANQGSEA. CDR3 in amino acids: CSVEVAPSYGYTF. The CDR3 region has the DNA TGCAGCGTTGAGGTAGCCCCAAGCTATGGCTACACCTTC.

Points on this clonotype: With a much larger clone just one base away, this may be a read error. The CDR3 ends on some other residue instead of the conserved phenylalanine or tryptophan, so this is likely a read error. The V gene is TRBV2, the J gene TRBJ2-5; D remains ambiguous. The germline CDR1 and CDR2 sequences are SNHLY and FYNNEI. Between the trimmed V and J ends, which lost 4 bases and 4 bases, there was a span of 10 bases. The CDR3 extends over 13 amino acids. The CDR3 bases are TGTGCCAGCAGTGGAGAACAAAGAGAGACCCAGTACCTC. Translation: CASSGEQRETQYL.

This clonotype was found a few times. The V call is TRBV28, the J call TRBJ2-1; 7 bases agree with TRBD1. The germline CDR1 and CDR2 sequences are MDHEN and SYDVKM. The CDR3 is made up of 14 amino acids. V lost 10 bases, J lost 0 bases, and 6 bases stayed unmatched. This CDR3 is CAIQTGSSYNEQFF. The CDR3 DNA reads TGTGCCATCCAGACAGGGAGCTCCTACAATGAGCAGTTCTTC. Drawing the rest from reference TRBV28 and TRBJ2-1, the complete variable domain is DVKVTQSSRYLVKRTGEKVFLECVQDMDHENMFWYRQDPGLGLRLIYFSYDVKMKEKGDIPEGYSVSREKKERFSLILESASTNQTSMYLCAIQTGSSYNEQFFGPGTRLTVL.

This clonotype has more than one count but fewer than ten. CDR3 bases: TGTGCCAGTAGCCCGTTCCCGATGGTCGAAAAACTGTTTTTT. Encoded protein: CASSPFPMVEKLFF. This chain joins TRBV19 and TRBJ1-4; D ambiguous. CDR1 is LNHDA and CDR2 is SQIVND in the germline V gene (reference sequence). V was cut by 6 bases and J by 8 bases, with 16 bases left in between. CDR3 length: 14 residues.

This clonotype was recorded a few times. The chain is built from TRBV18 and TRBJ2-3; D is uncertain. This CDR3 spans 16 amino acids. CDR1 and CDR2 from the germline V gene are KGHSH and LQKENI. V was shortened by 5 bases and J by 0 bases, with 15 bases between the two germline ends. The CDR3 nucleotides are TGTGCCAGCTCAACTTCACTCGACCCTAGCACAGATACGCAGTATTTT. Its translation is CASSTSLDPSTDTQYF. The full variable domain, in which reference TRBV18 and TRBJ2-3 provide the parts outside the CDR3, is NAGVMQNPRHLVRRRGQEARLRCSPMKGHSHVYWYRQLPEEGLKFMVYLQKENIIDESGMPKERFSAEFPKEGPSILRIQQVVRGDSAAYFCASSTSLDPSTDTQYFGPGTRLTVL.

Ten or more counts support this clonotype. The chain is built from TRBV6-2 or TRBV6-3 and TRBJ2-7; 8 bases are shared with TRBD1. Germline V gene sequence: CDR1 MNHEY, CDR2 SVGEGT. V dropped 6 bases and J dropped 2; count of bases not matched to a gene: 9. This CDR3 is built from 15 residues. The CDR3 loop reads CASRIQGDRPYEQYF. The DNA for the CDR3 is TGTGCCAGCAGAATACAGGGGGATAGACCCTACGAGCAGTACTTC.

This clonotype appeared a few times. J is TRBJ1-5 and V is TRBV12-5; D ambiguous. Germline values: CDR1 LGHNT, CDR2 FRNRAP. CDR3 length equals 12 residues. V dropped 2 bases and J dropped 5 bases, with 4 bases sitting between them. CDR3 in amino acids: CASGLIYQPQHF. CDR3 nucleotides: TGTGCTAGTGGTTTGATCTATCAGCCCCAGCATTTT.

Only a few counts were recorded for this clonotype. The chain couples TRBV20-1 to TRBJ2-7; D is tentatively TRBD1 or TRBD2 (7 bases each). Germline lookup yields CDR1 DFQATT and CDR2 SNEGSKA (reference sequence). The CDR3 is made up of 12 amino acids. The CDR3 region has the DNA TGCAGGGGGGGGAGGGGGCGGGACGAGCAGTACTTC. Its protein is CRGGRGRDEQYF.

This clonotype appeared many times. The DNA of the CDR3 is TGCAGTGCCCCAGCGGGAGGGCCTGCCGGGGAGCTGTTTTTT. Translation: CSAPAGGPAGELFF. This chain connects TRBV20-1 to TRBJ2-2; TRBD2 matches at 10 bases. The CDR3 length is 14 residues. With V trimmed by 6 bases and J by 6 bases, 7 bases remained unmatched. From germline, CDR1 is DFQATT and CDR2 SNEGSKA (reference sequence).